This T cell receptor (beta chain) was sequenced in a study of cytomegalovirus exposure and HLA in healthy donors listed by TCRdb under 2017. Looking at the study overall: An earlier analysis of 587 of the donors reported 250 to 300 Gb of sequence data and 95 million to 140 million unique TCR beta sequences obtained from approximately 180 million T cells. Donor age, sex, ethnicity and CMV serostatus were compiled alongside the repertoire data. To predict cytomegalovirus infection status, the study combined high-throughput TCR immunosequencing, statistical association of individual TCRs with disease status, and machine learning. All discovery cohort repertoires had been generated using a single sequencing platform. A later genetic analysis took genome-wide SNP genotypes for about 60% of the roughly 670 donors and used that subset as a discovery cohort. Typing coverage differed by locus: A, B, C, DRB1 and DQB1 were typed in roughly 629-630 donors, DQA1 in about 560, DPA1 in 600 to 610, and DPB1 in approximately 450. The study aimed to test whether cataloging public T cell receptors could reveal signatures of past pathogen exposure. Of the roughly 400 genotyped donors, approximately 80% were placed in the genetic ancestry cluster associated with self-reported Caucasian donors. Among around 400 genotyped donors of the cohort, an average of about 220,000 unique TCR beta nucleotide sequences was sequenced per donor, of which approximately 19% were non-productive. Several DR-DQ haplotypes were treated as single units for association and clustering because of strong linkage in the cohort. HLA typing included class I and class II loci at four-digit resolution. An earlier analysis of around 640 of the donors used high-throughput TCR beta sequencing to judge whether each TCR beta V gene segment behaved as functional or pseudogenic. Along with the approximately 650-subject first cohort, a separate validation cohort of 120 different subjects was used. Roughly 290 gigabases of sequencing data and roughly 80 million unique TCR sequences made up an early release that covered nearly 650 HLA-typed donors. The study used immunosequencing to profile the T cell repertoires of about 670 subjects and linked those repertoires to cytomegalovirus serostatus. A later analysis re-examined previously published TCR beta repertoires from more than 600 donors and added high-resolution HLA genotyping to investigate patterns of TCR occurrence. The later analysis used no new phenotypic data to find candidate immune exposures, relying instead on TCR beta sequences and their occurrence across donors.

This clone has only a few counts. Its recognized antigen is unknown. No base qualities exist here, and no much larger clone lies one base off it. The library was prepared using the immunoSEQ multiplex PCR assay. For the multiplex PCR, a mixture combining 60 forward primers for TCR Vbeta segments and 13 reverse primers for TCR Jbeta segments was used. Amplification of the CDR3 region of rearranged TCR beta genes was performed with a multiplex PCR assay on genomic DNA. The Illumina HiSeq System was used to sequence the amplified TCR beta libraries as 87-base-pair reads. The original methods were these. In a later analysis, around 80 million unique TCR beta chains were counted across the roughly 610 repertoires, and approximately 9.9 million of these chains were shared by at least two donors. A nearest-neighbor algorithm error-corrected the raw reads and collapsed the reads into unique sequences, merging closely related sequences to remove PCR and sequencing errors. CDR3 sequences were aligned to IMGT reference sequences to assign V, D and J gene segments. For a sequence to be retained, at least a six-nucleotide match to both a V gene segment and a J gene segment was required. A rearrangement counted as productive if the CDR3 had no stop codons and remained in frame with V and J, and every other rearrangement counted as non-productive. Following IMGT convention, CDR3 was defined as the stretch from the second conserved V-encoded cysteine up to the conserved J-encoded phenylalanine. In an earlier analysis of some 550 of the donors, sequences lacking an unambiguous match to a single V gene segment were excluded. In an earlier analysis of 587 of the donors, V segments were called functional above 56.7% productive rearrangements and were called segregating when the between-donor standard deviation exceeded 5%. A statistical classification framework was built for diagnosing cytomegalovirus status from the catalog of TCR beta chain sequences. In a later analysis, V and J genes were assigned by comparing TCR nucleotide sequences against IMGT/GENE-DB human TR gene sequences. Using the TCRdist pipeline, a later analysis assigned CDR3 sequences along with most-parsimonious VDJ recombination scenarios. In a later analysis, each TCR beta chain was defined by its CDR3 amino acid sequence together with its V-gene family, and reads lacking a unique V-gene family were excluded. To address suspected cross-contamination and a sequencing artifact, a later analysis removed under 600 highly shared, low-generation-probability nucleotide sequences. In a later analysis, a clonal expansion index for each public chain was calculated from normalized within-repertoire ranks of inferred template counts. In a later analysis, generation probabilities were computed using a VDJ recombination model fitted to out-of-frame rearrangements, and the results were checked against IGoR. In a later analysis, TCR-TCR, TCR-HLA and TCR-CMV co-occurrence was scored with hypergeometric tests, and a repertoire-size bias correction was applied to TCR pairs. In a later analysis, false discovery rates were estimated by permuting HLA or CMV assignments 20 times. In a later analysis, co-occurring TCRs were grouped with DBSCAN, and TCRdist sequence similarity was added when clustering was performed within HLA-allele-positive subsets. Co-occurrence clustering excluded repertoires with fewer than 30,000 or more than 120,000 public chains, plus five with anomalous nucleotide sharing. TCRdb's version of the immuneACCESS table is confined to in-frame rearrangements and falls short of the full clone set. An unresolved V gene accounts for under half of the shortfall where checked; the remainder is of unknown origin. The V and J calls and clone size are taken from that table; D and trimming were inferred from the DNA. The sample profile shows 150,000 to 250,000 clones; under 90% of them were found once. The ten largest make up about 0.1% of the sample.

The cohort comprised some 680 healthy bone marrow donors. All cohort members were sampled while nominally healthy, although unrecorded immune exposures were likely present. The donor tested CMV seronegative and was one of the 352 seronegative cohort members. A peripheral blood sample was provided by each donor, and peripheral blood mononuclear cells were used for TCR beta sequencing. The Qiagen DNeasy Blood Extraction Kit was used to extract genomic DNA from the blood cell samples. The paper's findings and limits, for the study overall: In a later genetic analysis, fewer N-insertions in productive TCRs were reported among donors in an Asian-associated ancestry cluster than the roughly 640-donor mean. Broadly in line with IMGT annotations, most TCR beta V segments showed up in productive rearrangements about 87% or about 30% of the time in an earlier analysis of approximately 640 of the donors. At a false discovery rate of 0.05, a later analysis linked 15,000 to 20,000 TCR beta sequences to specific HLA alleles. Sequencing depth was assumed to be roughly uniform across donors in the presence/absence analyses, though that assumption may not hold. In both the original and validation cohorts, the classifier was reported to diagnose cytomegalovirus status with high specificity and sensitivity. Several of the top co-occurrence clusters appeared to be linked to parvovirus B19, influenza, CMV and Epstein-Barr virus, according to a later analysis. V-gene and J-gene trimming of TCR beta chains was associated with a missense DCLRE1C variant in a later genetic analysis, and the association was replicated in an independent cohort. The earlier analysis of approximately 560 of the donors excluded approximately 17 rarely observed V segments, including chromosome 9 orphons, because counts were too low. A cluster of highly shared sequence variants was judged likely to represent a technical artifact of the sequencing pipeline. According to the authors, the approach could potentially be generalized to other disease states and immunological phenotypes. Because HLA typing was unavailable for some donors at each locus, only the typed subset was used in association tests. In vitro tests confirmed that three of the cytomegalovirus-associated TCR beta chains recognize cytomegalovirus antigens. A later analysis found that HLA-associated TCR beta chains were more clonally expanded and had lower generation probabilities than equally common non-associated chains. A later analysis found that most CMV-associated TCR beta chains appeared HLA-restricted, with HLA associations seemingly driven largely by CMV exposure. Linkage disequilibrium might explain the correlated functional status among segregating V segments, but an unknown experimental factor could not be ruled out. While some public TCRs were present in many individuals, most TCR sequences turned up only very rarely across donors. According to a later analysis, TCR association rates differed among HLA loci, with DRB1 alleles showing the most associated TCRs and HLA-C alleles showing the fewest. Immune exposure information for the cohort was limited to CMV serostatus. When HLA alleles, especially DR and DQ, strongly co-occurred, TCR associations were difficult to assign to individual alleles. The study gave a list of some 150 TCR beta chains associated with cytomegalovirus. In this cohort, only TCR beta chains were sequenced, and detectable features were limited by the absence of alpha or paired-chain data. A further reported finding was that TCR beta sequences accurately predicted the HLA-A and HLA-B alleles for most subjects in the first cohort.

This TCR was recovered from a boy between 2 and 10 years old in good health and CMV-seronegative. Sequencing used PBMCs.

The CDR3 protein is CSVSNSGRTDTQYF. The base sequence is TGCAGCGTTTCTAATAGCGGGCGCACAGATACGCAGTATTTT. This sequence uses TRBV29-1 and TRBJ2-3, and 7 bases in between align with TRBD2. According to the germline V gene, CDR1 reads SQVTM and CDR2 reads ANQGSEA. V ends up 5 bases short and J 1 base short, with an unmatched junction base count of 6. The CDR3 goes from the cysteine to the phenylalanine over 14 residues. Left in the record is the CDR3 DNA by itself, 42 bases read in frame from the first base.